These 23 T cell receptor beta chains came from one sample sequenced in a study of blood T cell repertoires in COVID-19. Data came from immunoSEQ multiplex PCR; TCRdb stores just in-frame clones and leaves some out. The table has roughly 45,000 clones, roughly 89% seen once. Sequencing was carried out using peripheral blood. All receptors come from a man aged 55 to 70 with active COVID-19.

This rearrangement joins TRBV5-8 to TRBJ2-3; TRBD2 matches at 12 bases. The CDR3 runs 16 residues. With 4 bases clipped from V and 5 bases from J, the junction kept 8 bases outside the gene matches. Germline lookup yields CDR1 SGHTS and CDR2 YDEGEE. CDR3 bases: TGTGCCAGCAGCCTACAGACTAGCGGGAGAGAAGATACGCAGTATTTT. Residues: CASSLQTSGREDTQYF.

V and J are TRBV15 and TRBJ2-1; 10 positions match TRBD2. The CDR3 runs 15 residues. Germline-derived CDR1 and CDR2 are LNHNV and YYDKDF (reference sequence). The V gene end was trimmed by 3 bases and the J gene end by 8 bases; junction bases not matched to a gene: 7. CDR3 amino acids: CATSSRASGRDEQFF. The DNA of the CDR3 is TGTGCCACCAGCAGTAGGGCTAGCGGGAGAGATGAGCAGTTCTTC.

With regard to this clone: The same CDR3 arises from other DNA sequences in this sample as well. The chain joins TRBV4-1 to TRBJ2-1, with TRBD1 identical over 10 bases. J lost 7 bases, V lost 6 bases, and 12 bases had no gene match. Germline V gives CDR1 MGHRA, CDR2 YSYEKL. The CDR3 has 16 amino acids. CDR3 sequence (DNA): TGCGCCAGCAGTCCGCTTGGGACAGGGGTTAGTAATGAGCAGTTCTTC. Encoded protein: CASSPLGTGVSNEQFF.

To note about this clone: Different DNA sequences within this sample yield the same CDR3. The chain links TRBV5-1 to TRBJ2-7; D gene uncertain. CDR3 length equals 13 residues. The V gene's germline CDR1 is SGHRS and CDR2 YFSETQ. The V end was cut by 4 bases, the J end by 0 bases, with 8 bases between. The CDR3 region has the DNA TGCGCCAGCAGCGACGGGTCCTCCTACGAGCAGTACTTC. Its translation is CASSDGSSYEQYF. The full variable domain, with the rest looked up from reference TRBV5-1 and TRBJ2-7, is KAGVTQTPRYLIKTRGQQVTLSCSPISGHRSVSWYQQTPGQGLQFLFEYFSETQRNKGNFPGRFSGRQFSNSRSEMNVSTLELGDSALYLCASSDGSSYEQYFGPGTRLTVT.

The CDR3 is CASSQDRATGELFF. DNA of the CDR3: TGTGCCAGCTCACAGGACAGGGCGACCGGGGAGCTGTTTTTT. The chain combines TRBV18 with TRBJ2-2, with 8 bases identical to TRBD1. Trimming at V came to 4 bases and at J to 5 bases, leaving 3 bases not matched to a gene. Germline CDR1 KGHSH, CDR2 LQKENI. The CDR3 contains 14 residues.

The chain combines TRBV13 with TRBJ2-7; no clear D gene. The CDR3 extends over 13 amino acids. Trimming left V 1 base short and J 3 bases short, with 7 bases between. Germline V gene lookup returns CDR1 PRHDT and CDR2 FYEKMQ (reference sequence). CDR3 nucleotides: TGTGCCAGCAGCTTAGAAAGCGACTACGAGCAGTACTTC. The encoded protein is CASSLESDYEQYF.

The genes are TRBV6-2 or TRBV6-3 and TRBJ2-5, with TRBD2 matching over 9 bases. This CDR3 has 15 residues. V lost 0 bases and J lost 4; bases outside the gene matches: 3. Germline-derived CDR1 and CDR2 are MNHEY and SVGEGT. The CDR3 protein is CASSYSREGRETQYF. CDR3 in DNA: TGTGCCAGCAGTTACTCGCGGGAGGGACGAGAGACCCAGTACTTC.

The CDR3 sequence is CASAGGSSYNEQFF. DNA of the CDR3: TGTGCCAGCGCTGGCGGGAGCTCCTACAATGAGCAGTTCTTC. V usage is TRBV2 and J usage is TRBJ2-1; TRBD2 matches at 7 bases. Per germline, CDR1 SNHLY and CDR2 FYNNEI. V lost 8 bases and J lost 0; bases outside the gene matches: 4. The CDR3 runs to 14 residues.

This chain uses TRBV5-6 with TRBJ2-7, with TRBD2 matching over 8 bases. The V gene's germline CDR1 is SGHDT and CDR2 YYEEEE. J lost 3 bases, V lost 4 bases, and 6 bases had no gene match. The CDR3 runs 14 residues. For the CDR3, the DNA is TGTGCCAGCAGCCTGGGACTAGAAGGCTACGAGCAGTACTTC. Its translation is CASSLGLEGYEQYF.

This chain connects TRBV6-2 or TRBV6-3 to TRBJ2-7; D not resolved. Per the germline V gene, CDR1 is MNHEY and CDR2 is SVGEGT. The ends were cut back, 7 bases at V and 3 bases at J, with 13 bases in the middle. There are 13 residues in the CDR3. CDR3 protein: CASTPELFYEQYF. Written as DNA, the CDR3 is TGTGCCAGCACCCCCGAGCTCTTCTACGAGCAGTACTTC.

This chain uses TRBV11-2 with TRBJ1-1; 10 bases fit TRBD1. V trimming: 5 bases; J trimming: 6 bases; junction bases outside the gene matches: 6. The CDR3 runs to 14 residues. Germline values: CDR1 SGHAT, CDR2 FQNNGV. CDR3 residues: CASSRDRGLSEAFF. Written as DNA, the CDR3 is TGTGCCAGCAGCCGCGACAGGGGGCTGTCTGAAGCTTTCTTT.

The chain is built from TRBV10-3 and TRBJ2-5; 8 nucleotides agree with TRBD2. Trimming took 5 bases from V and 7 from J; bases not matched to a gene: 12. Germline CDR1 is ENHRY and CDR2 is SYGVKD. The CDR3 contains 15 residues. The CDR3 loop is CAISRDLTSEATQYF. DNA of the CDR3: TGTGCCATCAGTCGCGATCTGACTAGCGAAGCGACCCAGTACTTC.

This clone was seen just once. The gene calls are TRBV25-1 and TRBJ2-1, with 7 bases that match TRBD2. V dropped 2 bases and J dropped 4; count of bases not matched to a gene: 2. CDR1 MGHDK and CDR2 SYGVNS come from the germline V gene. There are 14 residues in the CDR3. The CDR3: CASSEPSGYNEQFF. The CDR3 DNA sequence: TGTGCCAGCAGTGAACCTAGCGGTTACAATGAGCAGTTCTTC.

V and J are TRBV2 and TRBJ2-2, with 10 positions matching TRBD2. V was pared by 3 bases and J by 5 bases, with 6 bases of the junction left unmatched. The CDR3 is made up of 16 amino acids. CDR1 SNHLY and CDR2 FYNNEI come from the germline V gene. CDR3 coding DNA: TGTGCCAGCAGTGACGGGGGACTAGCGACAACCGGGGAGCTGTTTTTT. Amino acids: CASSDGGLATTGELFF.

The chain combines TRBV2 with TRBJ2-3; 8 bases map to TRBD1. Per germline, CDR1 SNHLY and CDR2 FYNNEI. After removal of 5 bases from V and 2 bases from J, the junction contained 12 bases not matched to a gene. CDR3 length: 17 residues. CDR3 sequence (DNA): TGTGCCAGCAGTCCGGACAGGGAATTTCAACCCACAGATACGCAGTATTTT. This encodes CASSPDREFQPTDTQYF. Based on the CDR3 plus reference TRBV2 and TRBJ2-3, the full variable domain is EPEVTQTPSHQVTQMGQEVILRCVPISNHLYFYWYRQILGQKVEFLVSFYNNEISEKSEIFDDQFSVERPDGSNFTLKIRSTKLEDSAMYFCASSPDREFQPTDTQYFGPGTRLTVL.

The V and J genes are TRBV3-1 (or the pseudogene TRBV3-2) and TRBJ2-3; 11 bases align to TRBD2. V gave up 4 bases and J gave up 0 bases; unmatched junction bases: 0. The CDR3 spans 15 residues. Germline-derived CDR1 and CDR2 are LGHDT and YNNKEL (reference sequence). CDR3 nucleotide sequence: TGTGCCAGCAGCCCTAGCGGGAGGAGCACAGATACGCAGTATTTT. It specifies CASSPSGRSTDTQYF.

The chain recombines TRBV18 with TRBJ2-7, with D possibly being TRBD1 (5 bases). CDR1 and CDR2 (germline): KGHSH, LQKENI. The CDR3 extends over 16 amino acids. The V end lost 3 bases, the J end lost 0 bases, and 15 bases lay between the germline ends. CDR3 nucleotides: TGTGCCAGCTCACCGGGGCCCCCGGAAAACTCCTACGAGCAGTACTTC. Encoded protein: CASSPGPPENSYEQYF.

The chain has TRBV7-2 and TRBJ1-2, with a tentative D call TRBD1 (6 bases). Trimming cost V 1 base and J 5 bases, with 8 bases left between them. From germline, CDR1 is SGHTA and CDR2 FQGNSA. This CDR3 has 13 amino acids. Here the CDR3 reads CASSLDRVYGYTF. The CDR3 DNA reads as TGTGCCAGCAGCTTAGACAGGGTTTATGGCTACACCTTC.

There are a few counts of this clone. The CDR3 DNA is TGTGCCAGCAGTTCACCCCCGACAGGTGGAGCCTACGAGCAGTACTTC. Amino acids: CASSSPPTGGAYEQYF. This sequence joins TRBV27 and TRBJ2-7, with a possible D match to TRBD1 (6 bases). CDR1 and CDR2 from the germline V gene are MNHEY and SMNVEV (reference sequence). V was clipped by 4 bases and J by 2 bases, with 18 bases between them. This CDR3 has 16 amino acids.

This sequence joins TRBV5-1 and TRBJ1-4, with 10 bases matching TRBD1. V trimming: 4 bases; J trimming: 5 bases; junction bases outside the gene matches: 2. Looked up from germline, CDR1 is SGHRS and CDR2 is YFSETQ. The CDR3 runs to 14 residues. This CDR3 is CASSAGQGNEKLFF. CDR3 nucleotides: TGCGCCAGCAGCGCGGGACAGGGGAATGAAAAACTGTTTTTT.

The rearrangement joins TRBV6-5 to TRBJ1-6; D may be TRBD1 (6 bases). The CDR3 spans 13 residues. Germline-derived CDR1 and CDR2 are MNHEY and SVGAGI. Trimming pared 5 bases from V and 6 bases from J, leaving 8 bases between. CDR3 in amino acids: CASSRGINSPLHF. The CDR3 DNA reads as TGTGCCAGCAGTAGGGGGATTAATTCACCCCTCCACTTT.

The sample holds a few counts of this clone. The V and J genes are TRBV2 and TRBJ1-5; D may be TRBD1 (6 bases). Per the germline V gene, CDR1 is SNHLY and CDR2 is FYNNEI. The CDR3 is made up of 12 amino acids. V was clipped by 4 bases and J by 7 bases, with 8 bases between them. The CDR3 is CASSAGDQPQHF. In DNA form, the CDR3 reads TGTGCCAGCAGTGCAGGGGACCAGCCCCAGCATTTT.

V is TRBV11-2 and J is TRBJ2-3, with D possibly matching TRBD2 (5 bases). V was trimmed by 5 bases and J by 2 bases, leaving 14 bases between them. Looked up from germline, CDR1 is SGHAT and CDR2 is FQNNGV. The CDR3 is 15 residues long. DNA of the CDR3: TGTGCCAGCAGCCCGAGCGGTCTCTTCACAGATACGCAGTATTTT. Encoded protein: CASSPSGLFTDTQYF.